The 23 T cell receptor beta chains given below trace back to one sample, sequenced in a study of shared clonotypes between healthy human individuals. The protocol was immunoSEQ multiplex PCR, while the TCRdb copy is restricted to in-frame clones and leaves out a portion. The sample yields over 850,000 clones, 70% to 80% seen once. The sequenced material came from memory CD4+ T cells from PBMCs. The subset here: CD45RA-negative fraction. Receptors originate from a young man in good health. Some clones in this sample may be carry-over from other donors' samples.

This chain uses TRBV28 with TRBJ2-7; 7 positions match TRBD2. Germline trimming cut 7 bases from V and 1 base from J; bases unmatched to any gene: 4. This CDR3 comprises 13 residues. Germline assignment: CDR1 MDHEN and CDR2 SYDVKM. The CDR3 sequence: CASTSGSSYEQYF. CDR3 nucleotide sequence: TGTGCCAGCACTAGCGGTAGTTCCTACGAGCAGTACTTC.

The rearrangement uses TRBV5-1 and TRBJ1-2; tentatively, D is TRBD1 (5 bases). V was trimmed by 2 bases and J by 6 bases, leaving 11 bases between them. The CDR3 sequence is 13 residues long. Germline CDR1 and CDR2: SGHRS and YFSETQ. The CDR3 DNA reads as TGCGCCAGCAGCTTCGACAGCGGCCATGGCTACACCTTC. The encoded protein is CASSFDSGHGYTF.

The chain couples TRBV7-8 to TRBJ2-7; TRBD2 agrees at 13 bases. The germline CDR1 and CDR2 sequences are SGHVS and FQNEAQ. The trim removed 5 bases at V and 2 bases at J, leaving 6 bases unmatched. The CDR3 is 16 residues long. In nucleotides, the CDR3 is TGTGCCAGCAGCCCTAGGACTAGCGGGGGTACCTACGAGCAGTACTTC. Its protein product is CASSPRTSGGTYEQYF.

This clone was counted at least ten times. The chain links TRBV11-2 to TRBJ2-7; D remains unclear. The CDR3 sequence is 15 residues long. CDR1 is SGHAT, CDR2 FQNNGV, per germline. V was trimmed by 6 bases and J by 6 bases, leaving 21 bases between them. The CDR3 loop is CASRRLGSRSGEQYF. CDR3 nucleotide sequence: TGTGCCAGCAGGCGCCTTGGTAGCCGCTCCGGCGAGCAGTACTTC. Filled out from reference TRBV11-2 and TRBJ2-7, the complete variable domain reads EAGVAQSPRYKIIEKRQSVAFWCNPISGHATLYWYQQILGQGPKLLIQFQNNGVVDDSQLPKDRFSAERLKGVDSTLKIQPAKLEDSAVYLCASRRLGSRSGEQYFGPGTRLTVT.

V usage is TRBV2 and J usage is TRBJ2-1; 15 bases match TRBD2. The CDR3 is made up of 15 amino acids. After removal of 6 bases from V and 10 bases from J, the junction contained 7 bases not matched to a gene. Germline lookup yields CDR1 SNHLY and CDR2 FYNNEI. CDR3 in DNA: TGTGCCAGCAGGCTCGGACTAGCGGGAGGGATGGAGCAGTTCTTC. Amino acid sequence: CASRLGLAGGMEQFF.

This clone appeared a few times. Other DNA sequences in the same sample also yield this CDR3. The chain has TRBV6-1 and TRBJ1-1; D remains unclear. Per germline, CDR1 MNHNS and CDR2 SASEGT. V lost 5 bases and J lost 4, with 8 bases in between. The CDR3 is made up of 12 amino acids. The DNA for the CDR3 is TGTGCCAGCAGTCGGGAGGGCACTGAAGCTTTCTTT. As protein: CASSREGTEAFF.

The chain is built from TRBV6-5 and TRBJ2-1, with 8 bases aligning to TRBD2. The CDR3 length is 16 residues. In germline, CDR1 is MNHEY, CDR2 SVGAGI. V lost 0 bases and J lost 8; bases outside the gene matches: 9. CDR3 DNA: TGTGCCAGCAGTTACTCGACCAGCGGGAGAATCGATGAGCAGTTCTTC. Its protein product is CASSYSTSGRIDEQFF.

The chain carries TRBV6-5 and TRBJ2-1, with D possibly being TRBD1 (6 bases). The CDR3 length is 15 residues. Germline V CDR1 and CDR2: MNHEY, SVGAGI. Between the trimmed V and J ends, which lost 8 bases and 0 bases, there was a span of 14 bases. CDR3 in DNA: TGTGCCAGCCGAGGGACAAGGAGCTCCTACAATGAGCAGTTCTTC. As protein: CASRGTRSSYNEQFF.

The V call is TRBV27, the J call TRBJ2-1, with D hard to call. Germline V gives CDR1 MNHEY, CDR2 SMNVEV (reference sequence). The CDR3 loop spans 13 amino acids. The V and J ends lost 3 bases and 7 bases respectively, with 10 bases between them. The CDR3 loop is CASSFTPRNEQFF. The CDR3 bases are TGTGCCAGCAGTTTTACCCCACGGAATGAGCAGTTCTTC.

The chain carries TRBV9 and TRBJ2-7; D possibly uses TRBD1 or TRBD2 (5 bases each). This CDR3 has 15 residues. Germline-derived CDR1 and CDR2 are SGDLS and YYNGEE. Trimming cost V 0 bases and J 3 bases, with 13 bases left between them. DNA for the CDR3: TGTGCCAGCAGCGTAGAAGGGGCAGGGAGCTACGAGCAGTACTTC. The encoded protein is CASSVEGAGSYEQYF.

In the case of this clone: Other nucleotide sequences from this sample produce the same CDR3. The chain couples TRBV6-5 to TRBJ1-1, with a possible D match to TRBD1 (5 bases). The V and J ends lost 3 bases and 4 bases respectively, with 9 bases between them. CDR1 MNHEY and CDR2 SVGAGI come from the germline V gene. The CDR3 extends over 13 amino acids. In nucleotides, the CDR3 is TGTGCCAGCAGTTATCCAGGGACCACTGAAGCTTTCTTT. Amino acids: CASSYPGTTEAFF.

The V and J genes are TRBV6-1 and TRBJ2-4; D may correspond to TRBD1 or TRBD2 (6 bases each). Trimming took 3 bases from V and 5 from J, leaving 14 bases between them. CDR1 and CDR2 (germline): MNHNS, SASEGT. This CDR3 contains 15 residues. DNA of the CDR3: TGTGCCAGCAGTGATGGGGGGCTATTGGAAAACATTCAGTACTTC. Residues: CASSDGGLLENIQYF.

In this sample, this clone turned up a few times. The V and J genes are TRBV5-1 and TRBJ1-2; D might be TRBD1 (5 bases). The CDR3 totals 14 residues. The germline CDR1 and CDR2 sequences are SGHRS and YFSETQ. The V gene lost 3 bases and the J gene lost 5 bases, with 14 bases spanning the gap. In nucleotides, the CDR3 is TGCGCCAGCAGCTCGCCTTCTCGGGGGTATGGCTACACCTTC. It yields the protein CASSSPSRGYGYTF.

The rearrangement links TRBV7-3 to TRBJ2-1; weak D call: TRBD1 (5 bases). The CDR3 runs 15 residues. V lost 4 bases and J lost 4, with 14 bases in between. Germline lookup yields CDR1 SGHTA and CDR2 FQGTGA. In nucleotides, the CDR3 is TGTGCCAGCAGCTCAGGACAATACCCATACAATGAGCAGTTCTTC. Its protein is CASSSGQYPYNEQFF.

The rearrangement links TRBV7-9 to TRBJ1-2, with unresolved D. This CDR3 is built from 13 residues. V was pared by 1 base and J by 3 bases, with 6 bases between. Germline V CDR1 and CDR2: SEHNR, FQNEAQ (reference sequence). The chain's CDR3 is CASSLDTYYGYTF. The CDR3, as DNA: TGTGCCAGCAGCTTAGACACCTACTATGGCTACACCTTC. Full variable domain (outside the CDR3, taken from reference TRBV7-9 and TRBJ1-2): DTGVSQNPRHKITKRGQNVTFRCDPISEHNRLYWYRQTLGQGPEFLTYFQNEAQLEKSRLLSDRFSAERPKGSFSTLEIQRTEQGDSAMYLCASSLDTYYGYTFGSGTRLTVV.

The rearrangement joins TRBV4-1 to TRBJ2-3; 9 bases match TRBD2. CDR3 length equals 18 residues. Germline CDR1 is MGHRA and CDR2 is YSYEKL. After removal of 1 base from V and 1 base from J, the junction contained 9 bases not matched to a gene. CDR3 bases: TGCGCCAGCAGCCAAGTGGGGACTAGCCGTCTCCGCACAGATACGCAGTATTTT. Its translation: CASSQVGTSRLRTDTQYF.

CDR3 protein: CASSLQTGSGNTIYF. The CDR3 coding sequence is TGCGCCAGCAGCTTACAGACCGGCTCTGGAAACACCATATATTTT. The genes are TRBV5-1 and TRBJ1-3; D is undetermined. Germline lookup yields CDR1 SGHRS and CDR2 YFSETQ. The CDR3 loop spans 15 amino acids. The V and J ends lost 2 bases and 0 bases respectively, with 9 bases between them.

Regarding this clone: Other DNA sequences in the sample encode the same CDR3. CDR3 nucleotide sequence: TGCGCCAGCAGCTTGGGACAACCGAACACTGAAGCTTTCTTT. Translated, it gives CASSLGQPNTEAFF. This chain links TRBV5-1 with TRBJ1-1, with D uncertain. The length of the CDR3 is 14 residues. Deletions cut 0 bases from V and 1 base from J, with 7 bases between. In germline, CDR1 is SGHRS, CDR2 YFSETQ.

The chain uses TRBV2 and TRBJ1-4; no definite D call. CDR1 and CDR2 from the germline V gene are SNHLY and FYNNEI. V was cut by 5 bases and J by 8 bases, with 18 bases left in between. This CDR3 is 15 amino acids long. CDR3 DNA sequence: TGTGCCAGCAGTTCCGTGACTCGGCAAAGCGAAAAACTGTTTTTT. It codes for CASSSVTRQSEKLFF.

CDR3 sequence reads: CASSGDRGAEAFF. CDR3 DNA: TGTGCCAGTAGTGGGGACAGGGGCGCTGAAGCTTTCTTT. The gene calls are TRBV19 and TRBJ1-1; 10 positions agree with TRBD1. V was clipped by 5 bases and J by 6 bases; unmatched bases: 3. Germline CDR1 is LNHDA and CDR2 is SQIVND (reference sequence). This CDR3 comprises 13 residues.

This sequence joins TRBV5-8 and TRBJ1-2; D possibly corresponds to TRBD1 (6 bases). The V end lost 4 bases, the J end lost 2 bases, and 12 bases lay between the germline ends. CDR1 and CDR2 (germline): SGHTS, YDEGEE. This CDR3 contains 14 residues. The CDR3 protein is CASSKNRVNYGYTF. As DNA, the CDR3 is TGTGCCAGCAGCAAAAACAGGGTGAACTATGGCTACACCTTC.

This clone was seen a few times. This sequence joins TRBV6-6 and TRBJ1-2; 7 bases align to TRBD1. Germline V CDR1 and CDR2: MNHNY, SVGAGI (reference sequence). There are 15 residues in the CDR3. The junction had 13 bases not matched to a gene; V was cut back by 8 bases and J by 4 bases. The CDR3: CASGQAGLEGYGYTF. CDR3 DNA sequence: TGTGCCAGCGGACAGGCAGGGTTAGAAGGCTATGGCTACACCTTC.

V usage is TRBV10-1 and J usage is TRBJ2-2; D is possibly TRBD1 or TRBD2 (6 bases each). The V gene's germline CDR1 is WNHNN and CDR2 SYGVQD (reference sequence). V was pared by 8 bases and J by 2 bases, with 9 bases between. The length of the CDR3 is 13 residues. CDR3 bases: TGCGCCAGCGGGGGGCTCAACACCGGGGAGCTGTTTTTT. It translates to CASGGLNTGELFF.